This T cell receptor beta chain was captured in a study of shared clonotypes between healthy human individuals. Some clones are missing from TCRdb's copy, which holds only in-frame ones; the method was immunoSEQ multiplex PCR. Here the sample spans some 1 million clones, roughly 70% being singletons. Germline V CDR1 and CDR2: SGHTA, FQGNSA. Germline trimming cut 0 bases from V and 5 bases from J; bases unmatched to any gene: 10. The CDR3 runs to 18 residues. The receptor's source is a man aged 18 to 30 in good health. The chain has TRBV7-2 and TRBJ1-6; 7 bases map to TRBD1. The sequenced material came from memory CD4+ T cells sorted from blood. Subset meaning: CD45RA-negative fraction. The CDR3 DNA is TGTGCCAGCAGCTTAGCCATCTACACAGGGGTAAATAATTCACCCCTCCACTTT. It encodes CASSLAIYTGVNNSPLHF.